This T cell receptor beta chain emerged from a study of CDR3 diversity in severe acne (dated by TCRdb to about 2019). Of note for this clonotype: Its binding antigen is unknown. The input lacks base qualities; no much larger clone sits a single base away.

The protocol used for the library was PCR. The sequencing machine was an Illumina HiSeq 2000. TCRdb trimmed public reads at Q25 via fastp, called clones via MiXCR and kept in-frame beta chains. Every entry covers one CDR3 protein and lists the most common genes and DNA from its rows. The sample includes about 85,000 distinct CDR3 sequences, with roughly 52% observed a single time. The leading ten clones occupy over 9% of the sample. V lost 0 bases and J lost 8 bases, and the count of bases not matched to a germline gene is 9. Spanning cysteine to phenylalanine, the CDR3 consists of 15 amino acids. Only the CDR3 portion is preserved as DNA: 45 bases, with reading frame beginning at the first base. CDR1 is given as LNHNV and CDR2 as YYDKDF, both from the germline V gene (reference sequence).

The receptor was isolated from a male donor in good health, serving as a control. Sequenced input: blood. The chain was built from TRBV15 and TRBJ1-2; 7 nucleotides in the junction match TRBD1. The DNA reads TGTGCCACCAGCAGAGATCGAACAGGGGAGCGAGGCTACACCTTC. It translates to CATSRDRTGERGYTF.